The entry below gives a single TCR beta chain sequence along with its context. The table lists this clonotype with a few counts. The antigen it binds to is not known. No clone much larger than this one lies a single base away; base qualities are absent. CDR3 length: 15 amino acids, cysteine to phenylalanine. The only DNA kept is the CDR3, 45 bases in frame from the first base. As encoded in the germline V gene (reference sequence), CDR1 is LNHDA while CDR2 is SQIVND. Cut back by 1 base and 7 bases, the V and J ends lie 13 bases apart. The data were obtained in a study of T cell repertoires in cytomegalovirus infection (dated by TCRdb to the late 2010s). With regard to the full study: The HLA type of each donor mattered for the analysis, because public TCR beta signatures pointed to carriage of CMV infection along with the matching HLA type.

This sample was sequenced with an Illumina HiSeq 1500. TCRdb reworked the public reads: Q25 trimming with fastp, MiXCR clone assembly, productive beta chains retained. For every CDR3 protein sequence, its rows merge into one entry that carries the most common genes and DNA. The sample data list more than 350,000 distinct CDR3 sequences, and 25% to 40% of these were observed just once. Roughly an eighth of the sample belongs to the ten largest clones. What the work shows at the level of the full study, not this receptor alone: In the ex vivo response, HLA-C-restricted CMV-specific TCR beta clonotypes were dominant, and in two of eight donors the single most frequent clonotype came from this HLA-C-restricted group. In both this cohort and an independent cohort of some 350 donors, the cumulative frequency of public TCR beta family members distinguished carriers of CMV infection plus the relevant HLA type.

Here the chain combines TRBV19 and TRBJ2-2, with the D gene tentatively TRBD1 or TRBD2, based on 5 matching bases in each. The receptor was derived from a human donor in good health (CMV status not recorded). Some clones in this sample may be carry-over from other donors' samples. The sequenced sample was PBMCs. The nucleotide sequence is given as TGTGCCAGTAGTATAGTTCTCCGAGGGGACGGGGAGCTGTTTTTT. Its protein is CASSIVLRGDGELFF.